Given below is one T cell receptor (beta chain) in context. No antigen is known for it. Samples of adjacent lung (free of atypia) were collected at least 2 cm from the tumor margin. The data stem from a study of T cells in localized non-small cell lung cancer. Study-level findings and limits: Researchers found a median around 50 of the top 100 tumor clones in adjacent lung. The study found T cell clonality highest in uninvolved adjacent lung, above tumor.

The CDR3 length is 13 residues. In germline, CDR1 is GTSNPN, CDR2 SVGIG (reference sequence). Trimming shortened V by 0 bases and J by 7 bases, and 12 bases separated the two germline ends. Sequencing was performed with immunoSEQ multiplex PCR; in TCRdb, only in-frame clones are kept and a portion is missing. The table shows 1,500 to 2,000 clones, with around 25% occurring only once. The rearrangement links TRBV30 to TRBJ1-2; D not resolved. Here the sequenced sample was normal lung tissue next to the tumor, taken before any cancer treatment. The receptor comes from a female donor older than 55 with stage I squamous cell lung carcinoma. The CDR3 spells CAWSVRVLSGYTF. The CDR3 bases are TGTGCCTGGAGTGTACGCGTACTGAGTGGCTACACCTTC.